The clone carrying this T cell receptor (beta chain) was counted many times. The antigen is unknown. V lost 0 bases and J lost 2, with 9 bases in between. The CDR3 spans 14 residues. CDR1 and CDR2 (germline): SGHNT, YYREEE (reference sequence). TCRdb ran MiXCR on the 5' RACE reads and lists one entry per CDR3 protein. The data contain 250,000 or so distinct CDR3 sequences, roughly 3.5% of them seen just once; the ten biggest clones take up under 20%. The data are from a study of T cells after yellow fever vaccination. Study conclusions and caveats: The secondary response showed a weaker magnitude and a faster peak, day 5 versus 15. Abundant bulk-derived clonotypes could contaminate FACS-sorted repertoires. The appearance of a small share of clonotypes in both CD4 and CD8 compartments was observed.

Specimen: PBMCs, collected 15 days after the yellow fever booster vaccination. The chain carries TRBV5-4 and TRBJ2-7; D perhaps matches TRBD1 (6 bases). This TCR derives from a young man who received the YFV17D yellow fever vaccine. CDR3 nucleotide sequence: TGTGCCAGCAGCTTGGCCCGGGACACCTACGAGCAGTACGTC. Its translation is CASSLARDTYEQYV.